The 28 T cell receptor beta chains listed next were all sequenced from one sample in a study of radiation and T cells in renal cell carcinoma. Noted time point: blood 4 weeks post-SBRT, at nephrectomy. The treatment denotes: 15 Gy SBRT to primary tumor, nephrectomy 4 weeks later. Clones were sequenced by immunoSEQ multiplex PCR, and TCRdb holds only the in-frame ones, with some missing. In the table there are tens of thousands of clones, around four fifths of which are singletons. Sequencing was performed on blood, taken from a patient whose treatment included radiotherapy and nephrectomy. Receptor source: a man over 45 with renal cell carcinoma.

The chain couples TRBV11-3 to TRBJ2-1, with D maybe TRBD1 (6 bases). The CDR3 totals 15 residues. The V gene's germline CDR1 is SGHNT and CDR2 YENEEA. Trimming removed 1 base from V and 4 bases from J, with 11 bases in between. The CDR3: CASSLGDNDYNEQFF. The CDR3, as DNA: TGTGCCAGCAGCTTAGGGGACAACGATTACAATGAGCAGTTCTTC. Looking up the rest from reference TRBV11-3 and TRBJ2-1 gives the full variable domain: EAGVVQSPRYKIIEKKQPVAFWCNPISGHNTLYWYLQNLGQGPELLIRYENEEAVDDSQLPKDRFSAERLKGVDSTLKIQPAELGDSAVYLCASSLGDNDYNEQFFGPGTRLTVL.

The chain employs TRBV29-1 and TRBJ2-4; D is perhaps TRBD1 (5 bases). V was cut by 4 bases and J by 6 bases, with 16 bases left in between. The CDR3 runs 14 residues. The V gene's germline CDR1 is SQVTM and CDR2 ANQGSEA. The CDR3 reads CSVGGPSLVNIQYF. Written as DNA, the CDR3 is TGCAGCGTTGGGGGCCCGAGCCTGGTAAACATTCAGTACTTC.

This rearrangement joins TRBV4-3 to TRBJ1-1; D ambiguous. Trimming left V 4 bases short and J 1 base short, with 7 bases between. Germline assignment: CDR1 LGHNA and CDR2 YSLEER. The CDR3 is 13 amino acids. The DNA of the CDR3 is TGCGCCAGCAGCCGTGGGTCGAACACTGAAGCTTTCTTT. Amino acid sequence: CASSRGSNTEAFF.

CDR3 protein: CASSHGASYEQYF. The CDR3 DNA reads as TGTGCCAGCAGCCATGGGGCTTCCTACGAGCAGTACTTC. The chain has TRBV5-6 and TRBJ2-7, with a possible D match to TRBD1 (5 bases). CDR3 length: 13 residues. The germline V and J ends were trimmed by 4 bases and 1 base, with 9 bases remaining between them. The germline V gene encodes CDR1 SGHDT and CDR2 YYEEEE.

The chain carries TRBV4-2 and TRBJ2-7, with TRBD2 as a possible D gene (5 bases). Between the trimmed V and J ends, which lost 2 bases and 4 bases, there was a span of 6 bases. Germline V gene data show CDR1 as LGHNA and CDR2 as YNFKEQ. The CDR3 has 12 residues. DNA of the CDR3: TGTGCCAGCAGCCAATCGGGGTACGAGCAGTACTTC. Amino acid sequence: CASSQSGYEQYF.

V gene TRBV7-2 combines with J gene TRBJ2-3; possibly TRBD1 for D (6 bases). This CDR3 has 16 residues. Between the trimmed V and J ends, which lost 4 bases and 4 bases, there was a span of 18 bases. Germline V CDR1 and CDR2: SGHTA, FQGNSA. The CDR3 DNA reads as TGTGCCAGCAGCTCAGGGTTACAGGGTTATGCAGATACGCAGTATTTT. It encodes CASSSGLQGYADTQYF. Using reference TRBV7-2 and TRBJ2-3 for the parts outside the CDR3, the full variable domain is GAGVSQSPSNKVTEKGKDVELRCDPISGHTALYWYRQSLGQGLEFLIYFQGNSAPDKSGLPSDRFSAERTGGSVSTLTIQRTQQEDSAVYLCASSSGLQGYADTQYFGPGTRLTVL.

The rearrangement links TRBV9 to TRBJ1-2, with a weak D call TRBD1 (6 bases). In germline, CDR1 is SGDLS, CDR2 YYNGEE. Trimming took off 4 bases at V and 8 bases at J, with 15 bases between the two ends. CDR3 length: 13 residues. CDR3 region: CASSSPRGEGYTF. DNA for the CDR3: TGTGCCAGCAGCTCCCCAAGGGGGGAGGGCTACACCTTC.

The V and J genes are TRBV30 and TRBJ2-7; D not resolved. The CDR3 totals 13 residues. CDR1 and CDR2 from the germline V gene are GTSNPN and SVGIG (reference sequence). With 0 bases removed from V and 6 bases from J, the gap between germline ends came to 12 bases. The CDR3 protein is CAWSVTHVREQYF. DNA of the CDR3: TGTGCCTGGAGTGTAACTCACGTACGCGAGCAGTACTTC. Full variable domain (rest looked up from reference TRBV30 and TRBJ2-7): SQTIHQWPATLVQPVGSPLSLECTVEGTSNPNLYWYRQAAGRGLQLLFYSVGIGQISSEVPQNLSASRPQDRQFILSSKKLLLSDSGFYLCAWSVTHVREQYFGPGTRLTVT.

The sample holds a few counts of this clone. This chain joins TRBV4-3 and TRBJ1-1; TRBD1 aligns across 7 bases. The CDR3 consists of 14 residues. The germline CDR1 and CDR2 sequences are LGHNA and YSLEER. V lost 4 bases and J lost 5; bases outside the gene matches: 7. The CDR3 reads CASSRRGQTTEAFF. The DNA for the CDR3 is TGCGCCAGCAGCCGTAGGGGACAGACAACTGAAGCTTTCTTT.

This chain uses TRBV29-1 with TRBJ2-2; possibly TRBD1 for D (7 bases). V lost 7 bases and J 4 bases, leaving 16 bases between the germline ends. CDR3 size: 14 residues. From germline, CDR1 is SQVTM and CDR2 ANQGSEA. This CDR3 is CSGGNRGFTGELFF. For the CDR3, the DNA is TGCAGCGGCGGGAACAGGGGATTCACCGGGGAGCTGTTTTTT.

The genes are TRBV5-1 and TRBJ2-2; TRBD2 agrees at 11 bases. CDR1 SGHRS and CDR2 YFSETQ come from the germline V gene. V was clipped by 5 bases and J by 5 bases; unmatched bases: 8. CDR3 length: 16 amino acids. The CDR3 protein is CASRVLAGEGTGELFF. Written as DNA, the CDR3 is TGCGCCAGCAGGGTACTAGCGGGAGAGGGAACCGGGGAGCTGTTTTTT. Based on the CDR3 plus reference TRBV5-1 and TRBJ2-2, the full variable domain is KAGVTQTPRYLIKTRGQQVTLSCSPISGHRSVSWYQQTPGQGLQFLFEYFSETQRNKGNFPGRFSGRQFSNSRSEMNVSTLELGDSALYLCASRVLAGEGTGELFFGEGSRLTVL.

Only one count was recorded for this clone. The chain employs TRBV28 and TRBJ2-1; D not resolved. This CDR3 has 14 amino acids. The germline V gene encodes CDR1 MDHEN and CDR2 SYDVKM. V lost 6 bases and J lost 8, with 17 bases in between. CDR3 coding DNA: TGTGCCAGCAGGCTAAACAGAGGTTTGTATGAGCAGTTCTTC. This gives the protein CASRLNRGLYEQFF.

This chain joins TRBV29-1 and TRBJ1-3, with D possibly being TRBD1 (5 bases). Deletions cut 7 bases from V and 3 bases from J, with 16 bases between. CDR3 length: 14 residues. Germline V gives CDR1 SQVTM, CDR2 ANQGSEA. CDR3 bases: TGCAGCGCAATCCCCCAGGGAGGTGGAAACACCATATATTTT. This sequence encodes CSAIPQGGGNTIYF.

The rearrangement uses TRBV15 and TRBJ2-7; no clear D gene. Germline V CDR1 and CDR2: LNHNV, YYDKDF (reference sequence). The V and J ends lost 0 bases and 0 bases respectively, with 6 bases between them. The CDR3 has 14 residues. CDR3 protein: CATSRDRTSYEQYF. CDR3 in DNA: TGTGCCACCAGCAGAGATCGGACCTCCTACGAGCAGTACTTC. Looking up the rest from reference TRBV15 and TRBJ2-7 gives the full variable domain: DAMVIQNPRYQVTQFGKPVTLSCSQTLNHNVMYWYQQKSSQAPKLLFHYYDKDFNNEADTPDNFQSRRPNTSFCFLDIRSPGLGDTAMYLCATSRDRTSYEQYFGPGTRLTVT.

V and J are TRBV6-4 and TRBJ1-2; tentative D call: TRBD1 (5 bases). V was pared by 7 bases and J by 6 bases, with 12 bases between. The germline V gene has CDR1 MRHNA and CDR2 SNTAGT. This CDR3 region has 12 residues. For the CDR3, the DNA is TGTGCCAGCACCGGCCTCAGGGATGGCTACACCTTC. Translated: CASTGLRDGYTF.

The table lists this clone with a few counts. J is TRBJ2-2 and V is TRBV7-9; D not certain. The V gene lost 3 bases and the J gene lost 3 bases, with 5 bases spanning the gap. The CDR3 is 13 amino acids. Germline-derived CDR1 and CDR2 are SEHNR and FQNEAQ (reference sequence). As DNA, the CDR3 is TGTGCCAGCAGCTTGATGGACACCGGGGAGCTGTTTTTT. It yields the protein CASSLMDTGELFF.

This chain connects TRBV30 to TRBJ2-5; TRBD1 is a possible D gene (6 bases). Germline V gene sequence: CDR1 GTSNPN, CDR2 SVGIG (reference sequence). V was pared by 1 base and J by 4 bases, with 10 bases between. The CDR3 totals 13 residues. The CDR3 here is CAWSGTAGETQYF. The CDR3 region has the DNA TGTGCCTGGAGTGGGACAGCCGGAGAGACCCAGTACTTC.

V gene TRBV5-6 combines with J gene TRBJ2-5, with a tentative D call TRBD1 (6 bases). CDR3 length: 15 residues. Per the germline V gene, CDR1 is SGHDT and CDR2 is YYEEEE. Trimming cost V 4 bases and J 5 bases, with 18 bases left between them. CDR3 protein: CASSQDSLHWETQYF. The CDR3, as DNA: TGTGCCAGCAGCCAGGACAGCTTGCATTGGGAGACCCAGTACTTC. Full variable domain (missing parts from reference TRBV5-6 and TRBJ2-5): DAGVTQSPTHLIKTRGQQVTLRCSPKSGHDTVSWYQQALGQGPQFIFQYYEEEERQRGNFPDRFSGHQFPNYSSELNVNALLLGDSALYLCASSQDSLHWETQYFGPGTRLLVL.

CDR3 sequence (DNA): TGTGCCAGCAGCTTAATAGGTGACACCGGGGAGCTGTTTTTT. Protein sequence: CASSLIGDTGELFF. The chain joins TRBV7-9 to TRBJ2-2; D is undetermined. V was shortened by 2 bases and J by 3 bases, with 7 bases between the two germline ends. Germline values: CDR1 SEHNR, CDR2 FQNEAQ (reference sequence). CDR3 length equals 14 residues.

The genes are TRBV4-2 and TRBJ2-2; D may be TRBD2 (5 bases). Germline-derived CDR1 and CDR2 are LGHNA and YNFKEQ. V was cut by 1 base and J by 7 bases, with 10 bases left in between. CDR3 length equals 14 residues. This chain's CDR3 is CASSQVGVIGELFF. CDR3 DNA sequence: TGTGCCAGCAGCCAAGTCGGGGTCATCGGGGAGCTGTTTTTT.

This clone was observed a single time. The V gene is TRBV19, the J gene TRBJ1-2, with TRBD1 matching 10 bases. This CDR3 region has 16 residues. Germline CDR1 reads LNHDA; CDR2 reads SQIVND (reference sequence). J lost 6 bases, V lost 0 bases, and 7 bases had no gene match. The CDR3 sequence: CASSIDRDRGRNGYTF. CDR3 coding DNA: TGTGCCAGTAGTATAGATCGGGACAGGGGAAGGAATGGCTACACCTTC.

CDR3 coding DNA: TGTGCCAGCAGCTTAAGGGACAGGAGGGGGTCCTACGAGCAGTACTTC. Translated: CASSLRDRRGSYEQYF. The genes are TRBV7-3 and TRBJ2-7, with 8 bases aligning to TRBD1. Per germline, CDR1 SGHTA and CDR2 FQGTGA. J gave up 1 base and V 1 base, and 6 bases lay outside the gene matches. The CDR3 is 16 amino acids.

The chain joins TRBV28 to TRBJ1-2; tentative D call: TRBD1 (6 bases). V lost 3 bases and J 5 bases, leaving 10 bases between the germline ends. CDR3 length: 13 residues. The germline V gene has CDR1 MDHEN and CDR2 SYDVKM. CDR3 sequence (DNA): TGTGCCAGCAGTTTGAGGGGGGCGTATGGCTACACCTTC. Its protein is CASSLRGAYGYTF.

The chain combines TRBV7-2 with TRBJ2-1; D call uncertain. The CDR3 is 13 amino acids. V was pared by 5 bases and J by 4 bases, with 9 bases between. Germline CDR1 is SGHTA and CDR2 is FQGNSA. Here the CDR3 DNA reads TGTGCCAGCAGCCCGTATTTTTACAATGAGCAGTTCTTC. Translated, it gives CASSPYFYNEQFF. Complete variable domain (other parts from reference TRBV7-2 and TRBJ2-1): GAGVSQSPSNKVTEKGKDVELRCDPISGHTALYWYRQSLGQGLEFLIYFQGNSAPDKSGLPSDRFSAERTGGSVSTLTIQRTQQEDSAVYLCASSPYFYNEQFFGPGTRLTVL.

The chain couples TRBV2 to TRBJ1-6, with D unresolved. CDR1 and CDR2 (germline): SNHLY, FYNNEI. Trimming stripped 2 bases from V and 0 bases from J, with 11 bases between. There are 17 residues in the CDR3. Here the CDR3 reads CASSEREPHSYNSPLHF. CDR3 in DNA: TGTGCCAGCAGTGAAAGGGAACCGCACTCCTATAATTCACCCCTCCACTTT.

The chain couples TRBV30 to TRBJ2-3, with D hard to call. Germline CDR1 reads GTSNPN; CDR2 reads SVGIG (reference sequence). This CDR3 has 13 amino acids. Trimming stripped 5 bases from V and 0 bases from J, with 9 bases between. The CDR3 region has the DNA TGTGCCTGGTCTGAGCTAAGCACAGATACGCAGTATTTT. It codes for CAWSELSTDTQYF.

V is TRBV6-5 and J is TRBJ1-1; unclear D gene. Germline values: CDR1 MNHEY, CDR2 SVGAGI. V lost 4 bases and J 1 base, leaving 10 bases between the germline ends. The CDR3 consists of 14 residues. This CDR3 is CASSFRRRNTEAFF. In DNA form, the CDR3 reads TGTGCCAGCAGTTTCAGGCGACGGAACACTGAAGCTTTCTTT.

This rearrangement joins TRBV2 to TRBJ1-5; TRBD1 matches at 7 bases. Trimming cost V 2 bases and J 3 bases; bases outside gene matches: 7. Per the germline V gene, CDR1 is SNHLY and CDR2 is FYNNEI. The CDR3 length is 16 residues. CDR3 region: CASSERTGILNQPQHF. The CDR3 region has the DNA TGTGCCAGCAGTGAAAGGACAGGAATTCTCAATCAGCCCCAGCATTTT.